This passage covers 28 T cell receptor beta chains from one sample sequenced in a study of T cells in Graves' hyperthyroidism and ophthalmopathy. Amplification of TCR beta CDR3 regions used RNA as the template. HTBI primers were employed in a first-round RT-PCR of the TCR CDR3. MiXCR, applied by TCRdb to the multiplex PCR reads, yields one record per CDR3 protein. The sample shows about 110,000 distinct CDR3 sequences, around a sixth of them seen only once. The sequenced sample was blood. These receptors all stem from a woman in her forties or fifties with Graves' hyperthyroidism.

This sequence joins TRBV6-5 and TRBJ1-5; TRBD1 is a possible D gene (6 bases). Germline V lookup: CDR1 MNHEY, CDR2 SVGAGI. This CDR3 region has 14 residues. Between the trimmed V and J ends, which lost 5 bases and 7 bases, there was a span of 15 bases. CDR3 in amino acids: CASSNTGNRQPQHF. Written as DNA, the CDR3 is TGTGCCAGCAGTAACACAGGGAATCGGCAGCCCCAGCATTTT.

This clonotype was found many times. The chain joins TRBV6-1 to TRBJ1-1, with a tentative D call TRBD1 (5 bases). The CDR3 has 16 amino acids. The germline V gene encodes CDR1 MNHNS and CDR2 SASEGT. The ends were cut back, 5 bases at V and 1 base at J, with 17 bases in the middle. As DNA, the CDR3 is TGTGCCAGCAGTTTGACCTTCCATCAGGGGAACACTGAAGCTTTCTTT. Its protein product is CASSLTFHQGNTEAFF.

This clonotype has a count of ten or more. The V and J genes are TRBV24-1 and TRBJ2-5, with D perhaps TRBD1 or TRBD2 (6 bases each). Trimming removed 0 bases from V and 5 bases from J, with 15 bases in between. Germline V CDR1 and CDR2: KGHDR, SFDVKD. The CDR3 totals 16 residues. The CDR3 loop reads CATSDLQPGADETQYF. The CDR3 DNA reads TGTGCCACCAGTGATTTGCAGCCGGGGGCAGACGAGACCCAGTACTTC.

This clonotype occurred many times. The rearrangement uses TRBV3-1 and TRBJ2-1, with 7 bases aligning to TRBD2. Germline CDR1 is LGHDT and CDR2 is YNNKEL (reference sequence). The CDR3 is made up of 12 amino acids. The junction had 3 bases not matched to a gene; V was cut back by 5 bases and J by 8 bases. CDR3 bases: TGTGCCAGCAGCACCCGGGAGGATGAGCAGTTCTTC. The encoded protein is CASSTREDEQFF.

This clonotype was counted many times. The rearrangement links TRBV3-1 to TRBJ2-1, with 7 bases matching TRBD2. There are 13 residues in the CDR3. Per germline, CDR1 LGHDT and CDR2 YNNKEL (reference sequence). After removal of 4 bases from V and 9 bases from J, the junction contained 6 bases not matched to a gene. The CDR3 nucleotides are TGTGCCAGCAGCCGAGGACTAGTTGGTGAGCAGTTCTTC. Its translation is CASSRGLVGEQFF.

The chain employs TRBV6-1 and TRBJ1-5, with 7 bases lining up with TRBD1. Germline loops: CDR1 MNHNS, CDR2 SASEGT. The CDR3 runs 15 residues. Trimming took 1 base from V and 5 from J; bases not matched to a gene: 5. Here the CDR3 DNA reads TGTGCCAGCAGTGAAGTGGGGACAGAGGATCAGCCCCAGCATTTT. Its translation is CASSEVGTEDQPQHF.

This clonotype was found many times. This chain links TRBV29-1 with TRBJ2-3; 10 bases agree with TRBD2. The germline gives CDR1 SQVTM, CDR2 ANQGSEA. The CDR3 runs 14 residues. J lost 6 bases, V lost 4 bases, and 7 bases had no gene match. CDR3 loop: CSVVQLAGLDTQYF. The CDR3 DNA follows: TGCAGCGTTGTTCAACTAGCGGGGCTGGATACGCAGTATTTT.

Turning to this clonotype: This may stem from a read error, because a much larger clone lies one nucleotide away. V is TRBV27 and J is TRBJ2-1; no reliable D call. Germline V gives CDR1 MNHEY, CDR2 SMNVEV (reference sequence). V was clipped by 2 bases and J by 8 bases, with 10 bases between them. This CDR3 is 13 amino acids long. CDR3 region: CASSLTWVDEQFF. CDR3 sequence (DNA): TGTGCCAGCAGTTTAACCTGGGTTGATGAGCAGTTCTTC.

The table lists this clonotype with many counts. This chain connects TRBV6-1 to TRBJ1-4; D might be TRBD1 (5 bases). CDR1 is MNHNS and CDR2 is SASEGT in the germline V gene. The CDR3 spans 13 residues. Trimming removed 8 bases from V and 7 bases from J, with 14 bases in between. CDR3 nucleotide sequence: TGTGCCAGCCGGAGGGGTGTGCTTGAAAAACTGTTTTTT. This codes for CASRRGVLEKLFF.

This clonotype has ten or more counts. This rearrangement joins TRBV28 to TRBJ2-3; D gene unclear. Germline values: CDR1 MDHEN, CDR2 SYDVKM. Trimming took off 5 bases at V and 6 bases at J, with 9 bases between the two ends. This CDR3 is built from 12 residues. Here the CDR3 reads CASSLNGDTQYF. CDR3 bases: TGTGCCAGCAGTCTCAACGGGGATACGCAGTATTTT. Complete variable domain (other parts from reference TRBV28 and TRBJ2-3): DVKVTQSSRYLVKRTGEKVFLECVQDMDHENMFWYRQDPGLGLRLIYFSYDVKMKEKGDIPEGYSVSREKKERFSLILESASTNQTSMYLCASSLNGDTQYFGPGTRLTVL.

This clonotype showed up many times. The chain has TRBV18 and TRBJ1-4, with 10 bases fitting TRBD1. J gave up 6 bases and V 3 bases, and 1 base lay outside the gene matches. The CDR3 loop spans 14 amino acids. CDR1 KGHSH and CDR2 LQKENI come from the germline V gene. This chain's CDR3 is CASSPGTGDEKLFF. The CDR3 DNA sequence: TGTGCCAGCTCACCCGGGACAGGGGATGAAAAACTGTTTTTT.

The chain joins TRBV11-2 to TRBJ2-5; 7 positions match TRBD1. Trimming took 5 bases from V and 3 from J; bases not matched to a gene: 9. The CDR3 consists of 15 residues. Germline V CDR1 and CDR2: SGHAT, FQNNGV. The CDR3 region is CASSQYGTAKETQYF. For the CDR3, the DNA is TGTGCCAGCAGCCAATATGGGACAGCAAAAGAGACCCAGTACTTC.

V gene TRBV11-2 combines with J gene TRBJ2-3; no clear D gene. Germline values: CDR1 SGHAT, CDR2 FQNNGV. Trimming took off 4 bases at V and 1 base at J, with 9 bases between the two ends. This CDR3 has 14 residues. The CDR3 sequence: CASSSFTRTDTQYF. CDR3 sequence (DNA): TGTGCCAGCAGCTCTTTCACCCGCACAGATACGCAGTATTTT.

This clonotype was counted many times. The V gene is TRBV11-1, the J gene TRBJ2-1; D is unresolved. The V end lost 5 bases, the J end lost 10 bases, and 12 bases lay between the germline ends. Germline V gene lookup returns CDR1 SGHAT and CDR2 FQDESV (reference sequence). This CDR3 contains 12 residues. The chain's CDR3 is CASSAQAGEQFF. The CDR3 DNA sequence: TGTGCCAGCAGCGCGCAAGCAGGAGAGCAGTTCTTC.

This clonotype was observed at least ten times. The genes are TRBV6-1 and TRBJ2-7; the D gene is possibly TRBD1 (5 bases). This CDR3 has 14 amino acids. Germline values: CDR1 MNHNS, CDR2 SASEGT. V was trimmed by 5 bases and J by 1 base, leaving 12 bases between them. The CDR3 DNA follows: TGTGCCAGCAGTCCCTATCAGGGATCCTACGAGCAGTACTTC. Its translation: CASSPYQGSYEQYF.

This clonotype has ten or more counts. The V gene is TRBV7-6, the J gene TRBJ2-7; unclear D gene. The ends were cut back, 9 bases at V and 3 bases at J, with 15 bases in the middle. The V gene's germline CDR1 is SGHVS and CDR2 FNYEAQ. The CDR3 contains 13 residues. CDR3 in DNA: TGTGCCAGTCTCGGTGATGCGTTCTACGAGCAGTACGTC. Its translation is CASLGDAFYEQYV.

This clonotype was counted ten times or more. CDR3 residues: CASSQRGSTNEKLFF. In nucleotides, the CDR3 is TGTGCCAGCAGTCAGAGGGGGTCAACTAATGAAAAACTGTTTTTT. The chain is built from TRBV27 and TRBJ1-4; D possibly corresponds to TRBD1 (6 bases). This CDR3 spans 15 amino acids. V dropped 5 bases and J dropped 0 bases, with 10 bases sitting between them. Per the germline V gene, CDR1 is MNHEY and CDR2 is SMNVEV (reference sequence).

The CDR3 sequence is CASTYSSPGTRNPYEQYV. CDR3 nucleotides: TGTGCCAGCACCTACTCGAGCCCCGGGACGAGGAACCCCTACGAGCAGTACGTC. The chain combines TRBV7-2 with TRBJ2-7, with D possibly called TRBD1 or TRBD2 (5 bases each). CDR1 and CDR2 from the germline V gene are SGHTA and FQGNSA. V was trimmed by 7 bases and J by 2 bases, leaving 27 bases between them. This CDR3 spans 18 amino acids.

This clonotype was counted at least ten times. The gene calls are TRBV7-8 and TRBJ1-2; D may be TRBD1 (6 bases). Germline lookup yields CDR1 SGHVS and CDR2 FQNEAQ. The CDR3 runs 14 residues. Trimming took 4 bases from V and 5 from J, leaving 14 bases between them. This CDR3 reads CASSSVAGAYGYTF. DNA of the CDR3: TGTGCCAGCAGCTCGGTGGCGGGGGCGTATGGCTACACCTTC.

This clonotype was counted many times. The CDR3 sequence is CSVRDSNQPQHF. CDR3 bases: TGCAGCGTTCGGGACAGCAATCAGCCCCAGCATTTT. The chain links TRBV29-1 to TRBJ1-5, with D maybe TRBD1 (5 bases). The germline V gene has CDR1 SQVTM and CDR2 ANQGSEA. V lost 5 bases and J 1 base, leaving 6 bases between the germline ends. This CDR3 contains 12 residues.

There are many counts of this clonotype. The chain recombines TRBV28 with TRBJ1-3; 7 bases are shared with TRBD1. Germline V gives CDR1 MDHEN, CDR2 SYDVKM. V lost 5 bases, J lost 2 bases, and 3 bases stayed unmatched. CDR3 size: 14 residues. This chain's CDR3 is CASSGDRAGNTIYF. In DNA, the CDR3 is TGTGCCAGCAGTGGCGACAGGGCTGGAAACACCATATATTTT.

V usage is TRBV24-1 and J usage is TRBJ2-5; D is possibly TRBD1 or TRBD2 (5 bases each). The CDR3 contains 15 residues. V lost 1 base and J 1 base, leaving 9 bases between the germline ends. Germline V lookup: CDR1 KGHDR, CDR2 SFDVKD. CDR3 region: CATSDLRGAQETQYF. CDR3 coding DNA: TGTGCCACCAGTGATTTACGGGGCGCCCAAGAGACCCAGTACTTC.

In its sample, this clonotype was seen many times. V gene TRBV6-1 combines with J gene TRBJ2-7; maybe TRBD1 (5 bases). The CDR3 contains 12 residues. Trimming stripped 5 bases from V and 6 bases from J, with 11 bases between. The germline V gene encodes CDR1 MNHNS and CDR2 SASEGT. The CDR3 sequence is CASSTQGGEQYV. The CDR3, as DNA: TGTGCCAGCAGTACCCAGGGCGGCGAGCAGTACGTC.

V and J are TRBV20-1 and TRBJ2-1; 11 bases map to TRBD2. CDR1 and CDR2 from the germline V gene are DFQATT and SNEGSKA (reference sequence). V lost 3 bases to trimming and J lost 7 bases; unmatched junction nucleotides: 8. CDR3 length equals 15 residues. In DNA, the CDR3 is TGCAGTGCTAGTGGGGTAACTAGCGGGGGAAATGAGCAGTTCTTC. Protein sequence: CSASGVTSGGNEQFF.

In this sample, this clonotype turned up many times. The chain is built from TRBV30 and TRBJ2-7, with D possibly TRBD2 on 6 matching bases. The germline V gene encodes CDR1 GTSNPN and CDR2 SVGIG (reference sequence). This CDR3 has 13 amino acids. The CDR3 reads CAATGTSRYEQYF. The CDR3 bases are TGTGCTGCCACCGGGACTTCGCGGTACGAGCAGTACTTC.

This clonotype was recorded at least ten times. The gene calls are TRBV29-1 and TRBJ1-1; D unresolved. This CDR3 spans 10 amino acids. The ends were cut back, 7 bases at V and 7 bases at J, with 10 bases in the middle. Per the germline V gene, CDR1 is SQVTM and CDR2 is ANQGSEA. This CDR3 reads CSAQHGEAFF. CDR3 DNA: TGCAGCGCTCAACACGGTGAAGCTTTCTTT.

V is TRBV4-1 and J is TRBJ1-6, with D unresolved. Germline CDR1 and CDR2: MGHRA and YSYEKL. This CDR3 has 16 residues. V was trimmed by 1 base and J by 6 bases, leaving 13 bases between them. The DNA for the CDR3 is TGCGCCAGCAGCCAAGTGGAAAGAGGATTTAATTCACCCCTCCACTTT. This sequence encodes CASSQVERGFNSPLHF.

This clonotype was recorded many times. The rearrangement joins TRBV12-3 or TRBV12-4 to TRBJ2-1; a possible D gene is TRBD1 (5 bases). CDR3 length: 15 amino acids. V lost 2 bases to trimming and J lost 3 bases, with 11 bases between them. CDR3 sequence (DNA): TGTGCCAGCAGTTTATTGTCAGGGTACTACAATGAGCAGTTCTTC. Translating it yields CASSLLSGYYNEQFF.